These 8 T cell receptor beta chains were sequenced from one sample in a study of response to subunit inactivated influenza vaccine. MiXCR, run by TCRdb on the RT-PCR reads, gives a single entry per CDR3 protein. The profile shows over 750,000 distinct CDR3 sequences, around 20% of them singletons. This specimen was PBMCs from blood, taken around 5 days after vaccination. These receptors were taken from a man aged 45 to 65 who received an inactivated influenza vaccine.

This chain connects TRBV6-1 to TRBJ2-2; either TRBD1 or TRBD2 may fit D (6 bases each). The germline V and J ends were trimmed by 11 bases and 6 bases, with 13 bases remaining between them. Looked up from germline, CDR1 is MNHNS and CDR2 is SASEGT. CDR3 length: 12 residues. The CDR3 here is CAGRTAPGELFF. The CDR3 nucleotides read TGTGCCGGGAGGACAGCCCCCGGGGAGCTGTTTTTT.

The rearrangement joins TRBV10-3 to TRBJ1-2, with D possibly TRBD1 on 6 matching bases. Germline CDR1 ENHRY, CDR2 SYGVKD. There are 13 residues in the CDR3. Trimming cost V 10 bases and J 0 bases, with 12 bases left between them. In DNA form, the CDR3 reads TGTGCCAGACAGGACACTTCTAACTATGGCTACACCTTC. Residues: CARQDTSNYGYTF.

The chain combines TRBV6-1 with TRBJ2-1; 7 bases map to TRBD2. Germline CDR1 and CDR2: MNHNS and SASEGT. The CDR3 is 15 amino acids. The trim removed 5 bases at V and 8 bases at J, leaving 12 bases unmatched. The CDR3 DNA follows: TGTGCCAGCAGTCGCGCGGGAGCCGATTCCTATGAGCAGTTCTTC. It specifies CASSRAGADSYEQFF.

This clonotype was observed a few times. Written as DNA, the CDR3 is TGTGCCAGCAGTAACCCGGGACTTCCTCATACGCAGTATTTT. It codes for CASSNPGLPHTQYF. The chain employs TRBV27 and TRBJ2-3; D is possibly TRBD2 (6 bases). Trimming removed 5 bases from V and 7 bases from J, with 16 bases in between. The germline V gene has CDR1 MNHEY and CDR2 SMNVEV (reference sequence). The CDR3 runs to 14 residues.

The chain combines TRBV7-2 with TRBJ1-1, with D possibly being TRBD1 (5 bases). Looked up from germline, CDR1 is SGHTA and CDR2 is FQGNSA. CDR3 size: 14 residues. V lost 5 bases to trimming and J lost 5 bases, with 15 bases between them. CDR3 amino acids: CASSPAGRYTEAFF. In DNA, the CDR3 is TGTGCCAGCAGCCCAGCAGGGCGATATACTGAAGCTTTCTTT. Full variable domain (outside the CDR3, taken from reference TRBV7-2 and TRBJ1-1): GAGVSQSPSNKVTEKGKDVELRCDPISGHTALYWYRQSLGQGLEFLIYFQGNSAPDKSGLPSDRFSAERTGGSVSTLTIQRTQQEDSAVYLCASSPAGRYTEAFFGQGTRLTVV.

This clonotype has a count of ten or more. The chain joins TRBV10-3 to TRBJ1-2, with 8 bases fitting TRBD1. Germline-derived CDR1 and CDR2 are ENHRY and SYGVKD. Trimming at V came to 9 bases and at J to 3 bases, leaving 6 bases not matched to a gene. The CDR3 is made up of 13 amino acids. The CDR3 sequence is CAINSGGDYGYTF. The CDR3 DNA reads TGTGCCATAAACTCAGGGGGCGACTATGGCTACACCTTC.

CDR3 loop: CASRGGGNTEAFF. The CDR3, as DNA: TGTGCCAGCAGAGGGGGGGGGAACACTGAAGCTTTCTTT. The V and J genes are TRBV6-1 and TRBJ1-1; tentatively, D is TRBD1 (6 bases). The CDR3 spans 13 residues. The germline CDR1 and CDR2 sequences are MNHNS and SASEGT. With 6 bases removed from V and 1 base from J, the gap between germline ends came to 9 bases.

This chain joins TRBV7-2 and TRBJ2-3; possible D gene TRBD2, 5 bases. CDR1 SGHTA and CDR2 FQGNSA come from the germline V gene. The CDR3 is 10 residues long. Trimming stripped 11 bases from V and 4 bases from J, with 7 bases between. The DNA for the CDR3 is TGTGCCTCCGGGGCAGATACGCAGTATTTT. Amino acid sequence: CASGADTQYF.